The 2 T cell receptor beta chains below come from one sample, sequenced in a study of beta chain features in type 1 diabetes. As every portion of the isolated RNA was reverse transcribed, the sequencing read expressed TCRB transcripts. Method: immunoSEQ multiplex PCR; TCRdb's copy keeps in-frame clones and lacks some. Of hundreds of thousands of clones in the sample, about 14% were seen once. The sequenced sample consisted of naive CD4+ T cells from blood. These receptors were taken from a man between 18 and 35 years old in good health.

The chain combines TRBV21-1 with TRBJ1-1. TRBV21-1 is given as a pseudogene. CDR3 length: 16 residues. The CDR3 is CASNKRGAGTNTEAFF. Here the CDR3 DNA reads TGTGCCAGCAACAAAAGGGGGGCAGGGACAAACACTGAAGCTTTCTTT.

This clone was counted only a few times. The CDR3 protein is CASSDTAVQGYTF. CDR3 sequence (DNA): TGTGCCAGCAGTGATACAGCGGTACAGGGCTACACCTTC. The chain links TRBV28 to TRBJ1-2; D remains unclear. There are 13 residues in the CDR3. CDR1 and CDR2 (germline): MDHEN, SYDVKM. Trimming stripped 5 bases from V and 8 bases from J, with 15 bases between.